This paragraph covers one T cell receptor (beta chain) sequence. The CDR3 has 15 residues. Trimming shortened V by 3 bases and J by 5 bases, and 16 bases separated the two germline ends. The germline gives CDR1 LNHDA, CDR2 SQIVND (reference sequence). Partitioning of CD4+ cells yielded a CD45RA+ naive subset and a CD45RA-negative memory subset. This entry belongs to a study of shared clonotypes between healthy human individuals. Method: immunoSEQ multiplex PCR; TCRdb's copy keeps in-frame clones and lacks some. Of fewer than 3 million clones in the sample, about nine tenths were seen once. This receptor was taken from a man younger than 35 in good health. Some clones in this sample may be carry-over from other donors' samples. V gene TRBV19 combines with J gene TRBJ1-2; D is possibly TRBD1 (5 bases). The sample consisted of naive CD4+ T cells from PBMCs. The subset here: CD45RA+ positively selected. DNA for the CDR3: TGTGCCAGTAGTATTAACAGGCCTGGGTCTTATGGCTACACCTTC. Translating gives CASSINRPGSYGYTF.